Sequencing of this T cell receptor (beta chain) was carried out in a study of blood T cell repertoires in COVID-19. Authors' analysis steps: For nucleated cells, counts were estimated from reference gene primer amplification. Libraries were prepared by immunoSEQ multiplex PCR; TCRdb keeps only in-frame clonotypes and omits some of them. V and J calls plus clone size are reproduced from that table; the DNA served to infer D and trimming. The sample yields some 50,000 clones, around 85% seen once. V lost 6 bases to trimming and J lost 5 bases; unmatched junction nucleotides: 11. The CDR3 covers 16 residues. The germline V gene encodes CDR1 MDHEN and CDR2 SYDVKM.

The chain links TRBV28 to TRBJ2-1, with TRBD2 matching 9 bases. This clonotype was obtained from a human donor in a cohort sampled during active COVID-19. Sequenced: peripheral blood. In DNA, the CDR3 is TGTGCCAGCAGGCCCAGCGGGAGGCCAGGGGACAATGAGCAGTTCTTC. It encodes CASRPSGRPGDNEQFF.